These T cell receptor beta chains were read from a single sample in a study of T cell changes during pregnancy in multiple sclerosis. Profiling relied on immunoSEQ multiplex PCR, and the TCRdb table lists in-frame clones only, not all of them. The table records about 44,000 clones, roughly 89% of them present only once. The sample consisted of CD4+ T cells from peripheral blood mononuclear cells, taken in the first trimester of pregnancy. The receptors stem from a female donor with multiple sclerosis, enrolled in a pregnancy study. CDR3s include the opening cysteine and the closing phenylalanine or tryptophan. A D gene is named only where the DNA matches it firmly. Size values are once, few and many counts, or a class for expanded clones, and some rows have none.

cdr3_length j_call v_call clone_size d_call cdr3_aa cdr3_nt
17 TRBJ2-1 TRBV19 NA NA CASSISPGGSSYNEQFF TGTGCCAGTAGTATAAGCCCTGGGGGGAGCTCCTACAATGAGCAGTTCTTC
15 TRBJ2-7 TRBV18 NA TRBD1 CASSLHVRGLHEQYF TGTGCCAGCTCACTCCACGTAAGGGGGCTCCACGAGCAGTACTTC
15 TRBJ1-4 TRBV10-3 NA TRBD1 CAISRTGATNEKLFF TGTGCCATCAGCAGGACAGGGGCAACTAATGAAAAACTGTTTTTT
14 TRBJ2-7 TRBV6-5 few TRBD1 CASSRWTGGFEQYF TGTGCCAGCAGTCGATGGACAGGGGGTTTCGAGCAGTACTTC
14 TRBJ1-5 TRBV28 once NA CASSFDWGGRPQHF TGTGCCAGCAGTTTTGATTGGGGGGGCCGGCCCCAGCATTTT
17 TRBJ2-3 TRBV5-1 NA TRBD2 CASSHTRGGARGDTQYF TGCGCCAGCAGCCACACCCGGGGGGGGGCGCGGGGAGATACGCAGTATTTT
12 TRBJ1-6 TRBV18 NA NA CASSPSVPPLHF NA
16 TRBJ2-7 TRBV7-8 NA TRBD1 CASSLETGGSSYEQYF TGTGCCAGCAGCTTAGAAACAGGGGGTAGTTCCTACGAGCAGTACTTC
15 TRBJ2-7 TRBV19 NA NA CASSITGKPAYEQYF TGTGCCAGTAGTATCACCGGGAAACCTGCCTACGAGCAGTACTTC
17 TRBJ2-4 TRBV28 NA NA CASSSTLREGKGNIQYF TGTGCCAGCAGTTCTACCCTCCGGGAAGGGAAGGGAAACATTCAGTACTTC
13 TRBJ2-7 TRBV19 NA NA CASSLSSGYEQYF TGTGCCAGTAGTCTCTCTTCGGGCTACGAGCAGTACTTC
15 TRBJ2-5 TRBV6-1 NA TRBD2 CASTGTSGRRETQYF TGTGCCAGCACCGGGACTAGCGGGAGAAGGGAGACCCAGTACTTC
14 TRBJ2-7 TRBV5-1 NA NA CASSLQGSSYEQYF TGCGCCAGCAGCTTGCAGGGCAGCTCCTACGAGCAGTACTTC
13 TRBJ1-2 TRBV5-4 NA NA CASSFGTRYGYTF TGTGCCAGCAGCTTTGGAACTAGGTATGGCTACACCTTC
13 TRBJ1-2 TRBV28 once TRBD1 CAVQRGRGYGYTF TGTGCCGTTCAAAGGGGGCGCGGGTATGGCTACACCTTC
17 TRBJ2-3 TRBV4-3 NA TRBD2 CASSPDLAGGLIDTQYF TGCGCCAGCAGCCCCGATCTAGCGGGAGGTTTAATAGATACGCAGTATTTT
14 TRBJ2-1 TRBV11-2 once TRBD2 CASNRLAGTNEQFF TGTGCCAGCAACCGTCTAGCGGGCACTAATGAGCAGTTCTTC
14 TRBJ1-1 TRBV6-5 NA NA CASSYSEGTTEAFF TGTGCCAGCAGTTACTCGGAGGGTACCACTGAAGCTTTCTTT
19 TRBJ2-3 TRBV13 NA NA CASSLRRTGPPYGTDTQYF TGTGCCAGCAGCTTAAGGCGTACAGGACCCCCCTATGGCACAGATACGCAGTATTTT
14 TRBJ1-1 TRBV28 NA NA CASRRPGAKTEAFF TGTGCCAGCAGACGACCGGGAGCGAAGACTGAAGCTTTCTTT
14 TRBJ1-1 TRBV4-3 NA NA CASSQESRGTEAFF TGCGCCAGCAGCCAAGAATCCAGGGGCACTGAAGCTTTCTTT
16 TRBJ1-1 TRBV11-1 once NA CASSLAQSSINTEAFF TGTGCCAGCAGCTTAGCCCAATCATCTATAAACACTGAAGCTTTCTTT
15 TRBJ2-1 TRBV9 NA TRBD1 CASSVEGQGPNEQFF TGTGCCAGCAGCGTAGAGGGACAGGGGCCCAATGAGCAGTTCTTC
16 TRBJ1-3 TRBV28 NA NA CASSLVQGISGNTIYF TGTGCCAGCAGTTTAGTCCAGGGAATCTCTGGAAACACCATATATTTT
15 TRBJ1-2 TRBV5-4 NA NA CASSLGVTGLGGYTF TGTGCCAGCAGCTTGGGAGTAACAGGGCTGGGTGGCTACACCTTC
15 TRBJ2-2 TRBV5-1 NA NA CASSLTGKNTGELFF TGCGCCAGCAGCTTGACAGGGAAAAACACCGGGGAGCTGTTTTTT
15 TRBJ1-4 TRBV7-9 once NA CASSLGSTTNEKLFF TGTGCCAGCAGCTTAGGATCTACAACTAATGAAAAACTGTTTTTT
15 TRBJ2-7 TRBV7-2 NA NA CASSLLARAFYEQYF TGTGCCAGCAGCTTACTAGCACGAGCGTTCTACGAGCAGTACTTC
17 TRBJ2-3 TRBV14 NA TRBD2 CASSQGWGGRALDTQYF TGTGCCAGCAGCCAAGGTTGGGGCGGGAGGGCCCTAGATACGCAGTATTTT
15 TRBJ2-1 TRBV6-5 NA TRBD2 CASSYRLAGDNEQFF TGTGCCAGCAGTTACAGGTTAGCGGGAGACAATGAGCAGTTCTTC
14 TRBJ2-7 TRBV5-1 NA NA CASSLVQGEDEQYF TGCGCCAGCAGCTTGGTTCAGGGTGAGGACGAGCAGTACTTC